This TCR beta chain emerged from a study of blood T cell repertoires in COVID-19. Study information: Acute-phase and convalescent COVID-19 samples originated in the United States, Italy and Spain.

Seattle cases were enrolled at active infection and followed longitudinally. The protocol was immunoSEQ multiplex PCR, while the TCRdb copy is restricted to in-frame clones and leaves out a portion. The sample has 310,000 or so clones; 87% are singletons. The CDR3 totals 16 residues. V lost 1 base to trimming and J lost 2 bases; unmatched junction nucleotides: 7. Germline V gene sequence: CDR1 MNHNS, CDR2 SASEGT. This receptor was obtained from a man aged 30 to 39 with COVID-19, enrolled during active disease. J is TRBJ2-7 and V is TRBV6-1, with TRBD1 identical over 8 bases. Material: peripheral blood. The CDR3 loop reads CASSEVWAGGAYEQYF. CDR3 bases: TGTGCCAGCAGTGAAGTTTGGGCAGGGGGCGCCTACGAGCAGTACTTC.